The clone carrying this TCR beta chain was recorded at least ten times. Its antigen is unknown. One entry per CDR3 protein, called by TCRdb with MiXCR from the 5' RACE reads. The sample has about 31,000 distinct CDR3 sequences; more than 5.5% are singletons. The data are from a study of CD8 T cells in ankylosing spondylitis. The study, taken as a whole, reports: Past studies reported some motif variants in reactive arthritis synovial fluid and blood.

The length of the CDR3 is 14 residues. V trimming: 0 bases; J trimming: 6 bases; junction bases outside the gene matches: 2. Germline assignment: CDR1 SGHVS and CDR2 FQNEAQ. The TCR was taken from a male donor with ankylosing spondylitis or in good health (not recorded which). Sequencing input: blood, either unsorted or a sorted T cell fraction (not recorded which). V usage is TRBV7-8 and J usage is TRBJ2-7, with 10 nucleotides matching TRBD1. CDR3 DNA sequence: TGTGCCAGCAGCTTAGCGGGACAGGGGAGCGAGCAGTACTTC. This gives the protein CASSLAGQGSEQYF.